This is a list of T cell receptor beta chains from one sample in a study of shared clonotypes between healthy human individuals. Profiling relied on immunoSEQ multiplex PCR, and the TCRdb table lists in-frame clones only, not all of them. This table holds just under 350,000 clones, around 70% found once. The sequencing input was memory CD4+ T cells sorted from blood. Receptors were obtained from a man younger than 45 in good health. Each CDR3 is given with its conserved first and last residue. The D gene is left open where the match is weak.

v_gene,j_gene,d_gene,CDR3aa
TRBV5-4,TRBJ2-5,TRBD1,CASSRTGWETQYF
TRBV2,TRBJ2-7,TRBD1,CASTGGLVYEQYF
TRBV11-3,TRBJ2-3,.,CASSSGANTQYF
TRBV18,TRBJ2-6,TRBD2,CASSPMGLAASGANVLTF
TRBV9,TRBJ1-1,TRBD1,CASSVDRGRGNTEAFF
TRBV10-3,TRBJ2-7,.,CAIRSRGDYEQYF
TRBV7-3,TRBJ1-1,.,CASSQQAHTEAFF
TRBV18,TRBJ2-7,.,CASSPPGWGSSYEQYF
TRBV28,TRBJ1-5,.,CASSRQENQPQHF
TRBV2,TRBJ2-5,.,CASCREETQYF
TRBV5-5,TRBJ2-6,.,CASSFQTGSGANVLTF
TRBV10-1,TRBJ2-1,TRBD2,CASSGTNNEQFF
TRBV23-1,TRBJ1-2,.,CASSPQGNGYTF
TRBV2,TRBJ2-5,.,CASSSDNGETQYF
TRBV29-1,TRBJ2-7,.,CSVAAPTYEQYF
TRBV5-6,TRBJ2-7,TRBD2,CASSFRTSGRAYEQYF
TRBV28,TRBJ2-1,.,CASSFMAVDNEQFF
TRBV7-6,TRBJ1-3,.,CASSLRGGSGNTIYF
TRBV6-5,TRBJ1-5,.,CASASGENQPQHF
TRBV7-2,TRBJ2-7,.,CASSLVLRHPGQYF
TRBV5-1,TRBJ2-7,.,CASRLSHSLSSYEQYF
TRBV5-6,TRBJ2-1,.,CASSLGQGPYNEQFF
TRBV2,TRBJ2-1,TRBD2,CASKTGTSGDNEQFF
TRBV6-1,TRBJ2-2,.,CASQPMRANTGELFF
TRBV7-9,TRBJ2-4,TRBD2,CASSASGGVVAKNIQYF
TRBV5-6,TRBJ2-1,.,CASSVYNEQFF
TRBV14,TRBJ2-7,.,CASSQGRARTYEQYF
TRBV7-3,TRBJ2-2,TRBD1,CASSSGQGNTGELFF
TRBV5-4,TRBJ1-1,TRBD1,CASRVRDSHEAFF
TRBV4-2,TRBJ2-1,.,CASSQDPTKQFF
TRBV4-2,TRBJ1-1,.,CASSQGGRNTEAFF
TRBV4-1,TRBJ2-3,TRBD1,CASSPPGTGPTDTQYF
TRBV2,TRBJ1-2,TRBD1,CASRPDRGGDGYTF
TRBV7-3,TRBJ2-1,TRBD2,CASSPSGDTSSYNEQFF
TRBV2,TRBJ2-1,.,CASSESLPEQFF
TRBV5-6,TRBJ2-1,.,CASLGSNEQFF
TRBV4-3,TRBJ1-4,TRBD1,CASSHVEAGGNEKLFF
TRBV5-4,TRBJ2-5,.,CASSLTGGETQYF
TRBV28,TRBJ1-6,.,CASRQAGILSSPLHF
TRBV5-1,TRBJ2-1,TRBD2,CASSLELAGAGEQFF
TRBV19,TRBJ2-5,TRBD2,CASGREPQETQYF
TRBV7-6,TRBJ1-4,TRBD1,CASSKGTALGNEKLFF
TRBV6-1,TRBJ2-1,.,CASSFDISRNEQFF
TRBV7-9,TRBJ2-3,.,CASSSEGADTQYF
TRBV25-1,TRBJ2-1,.,CASSTLGGDNEQFF
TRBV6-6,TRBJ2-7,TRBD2,CASSQREGSYEQYF
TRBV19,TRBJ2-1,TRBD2,CASSIGLALSLEQFF
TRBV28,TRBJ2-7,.,CASRGRIYEQYF
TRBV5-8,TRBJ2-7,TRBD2,CASSPPGLVLYEQYF
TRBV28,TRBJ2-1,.,CASSLKGVFSSYNEQFF
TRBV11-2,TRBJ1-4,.,CASSLVRGLNEKLFF